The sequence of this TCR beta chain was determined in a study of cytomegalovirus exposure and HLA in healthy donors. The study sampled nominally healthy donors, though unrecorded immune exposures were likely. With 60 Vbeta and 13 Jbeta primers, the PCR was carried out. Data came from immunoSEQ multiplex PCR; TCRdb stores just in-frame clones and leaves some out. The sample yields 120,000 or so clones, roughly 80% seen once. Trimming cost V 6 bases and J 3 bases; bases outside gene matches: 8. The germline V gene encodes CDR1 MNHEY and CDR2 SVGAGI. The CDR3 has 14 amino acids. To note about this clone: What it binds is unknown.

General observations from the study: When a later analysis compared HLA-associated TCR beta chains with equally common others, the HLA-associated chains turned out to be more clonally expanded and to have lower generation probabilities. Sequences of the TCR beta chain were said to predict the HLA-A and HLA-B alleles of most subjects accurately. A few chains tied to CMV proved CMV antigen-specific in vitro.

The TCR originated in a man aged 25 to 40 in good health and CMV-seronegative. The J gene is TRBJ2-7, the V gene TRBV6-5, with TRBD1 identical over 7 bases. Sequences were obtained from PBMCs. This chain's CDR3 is CASSPDRVVYEQYF. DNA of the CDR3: TGTGCCAGCAGCCCAGACAGGGTCGTCTACGAGCAGTACTTC.